Following are 28 T cell receptor beta chains from one sample sequenced in a study of cytomegalovirus exposure and HLA in healthy donors. PCR was performed using 60 Vbeta and 13 Jbeta primers. Sequencing used immunoSEQ multiplex PCR; TCRdb keeps in-frame clones, though not all of them. Of 140,000 to 150,000 clones in the sample, 70% to 85% were seen once. The sequenced material came from PBMCs. These receptor sequences come from a woman aged 60-75 years in good health and CMV-seropositive.

The chain is built from TRBV5-6 and TRBJ1-5; D is unclear. CDR1 is SGHDT and CDR2 is YYEEEE in the germline V gene. V lost 2 bases, J lost 0 bases, and 12 bases lay in between. The CDR3 runs 16 residues. Written as DNA, the CDR3 is TGTGCCAGCAGCTTTGGTAGCTTTTATAGCAATCAGCCCCAGCATTTT. It specifies CASSFGSFYSNQPQHF.

The CDR3 region is CASWTQGAHAFF. CDR3 nucleotide sequence: TGCGCCAGTTGGACACAGGGGGCTCACGCTTTCTTT. J is TRBJ1-1 and V is TRBV4-1; 9 bases match TRBD1. Germline V CDR1 and CDR2: MGHRA, YSYEKL. J gave up 11 bases and V 9 bases, and 10 bases lay outside the gene matches. CDR3 size: 12 residues.

V is TRBV5-4 and J is TRBJ1-3; D gene uncertain. The DNA end is a closer match to TRBJ2-2, so the J assignment may be wrong. Germline V lookup: CDR1 SGHNT, CDR2 YYREEE (reference sequence). This CDR3 is 13 amino acids long. The CDR3 is CASSSEPPGELFF. The CDR3 DNA follows: TGTGCCAGCAGCTCCGAACCCCCCGGGGAGCTGTTTTTT.

This chain joins TRBV5-1 and TRBJ1-1, with D maybe TRBD1 (5 bases). This CDR3 contains 14 residues. Trimming left V 0 bases short and J 4 bases short, with 10 bases between. Germline values: CDR1 SGHRS, CDR2 YFSETQ. The CDR3 sequence is CASSLDGGGTEAFF. The CDR3 nucleotides are TGCGCCAGCAGCTTGGATGGGGGGGGCACTGAAGCTTTCTTT.

The gene calls are TRBV10-3 and TRBJ1-1, with TRBD1 as a possible D gene (5 bases). There are 14 residues in the CDR3. V shed 5 bases and J shed 1 base, with 11 bases lying between them. Germline V CDR1 and CDR2: ENHRY, SYGVKD. DNA for the CDR3: TGTGCCATCAGTTCCACAGGTGAGAACACTGAAGCTTTCTTT. Protein: CAISSTGENTEAFF.

The V gene is TRBV5-1, the J gene TRBJ2-7, with 7 positions matching TRBD1. In germline, CDR1 is SGHRS, CDR2 YFSETQ. The CDR3 covers 15 residues. V was clipped by 4 bases and J by 5 bases; unmatched bases: 12. In DNA, the CDR3 is TGCGCCAGCAGCCCGTTCGACAGGGAAGGGGACGAGCAGTACTTC. The encoded protein is CASSPFDREGDEQYF.

This chain uses TRBV29-1 with TRBJ2-3; 7 bases agree with TRBD1. This CDR3 comprises 13 residues. CDR1 and CDR2 from the germline V gene are SQVTM and ANQGSEA. Unmatched junction bases numbered 11, after V lost 6 bases and J lost 8 bases. DNA for the CDR3: TGCAGCGTCCGGGACAGCCGAGGGAGTACGCAGTATTTT. Translated, it gives CSVRDSRGSTQYF.

The rearrangement links TRBV28 to TRBJ1-2; 7 nucleotides align to TRBD1. After removal of 3 bases from V and 3 bases from J, the junction contained 10 bases not matched to a gene. Per germline, CDR1 MDHEN and CDR2 SYDVKM. The CDR3 spans 16 residues. The CDR3 region is CASSFFDRVPDYGYTF. The DNA for the CDR3 is TGTGCCAGCAGTTTCTTCGACAGGGTCCCGGACTATGGCTACACCTTC.

This chain connects TRBV21-1 to TRBJ2-7; TRBD1, the table's D call, lacks a check against the DNA. TRBV21-1 is an annotated pseudogene. The CDR3 spans 15 residues. CDR3 amino acids: CASSKGTGGTYEQYF. The CDR3 DNA reads TGTGCCAGCAGCAAAGGAACAGGTGGCACCTACGAGCAGTACTTC.

V usage is TRBV29-1 and J usage is TRBJ1-2, with D maybe TRBD1 (5 bases). The CDR3 extends over 13 amino acids. V was clipped by 2 bases and J by 0 bases, with 7 bases between them. CDR1 and CDR2 from the germline V gene are SQVTM and ANQGSEA. This CDR3 is CSVEPGANYGYTF. In DNA form, the CDR3 reads TGCAGCGTTGAACCGGGGGCTAACTATGGCTACACCTTC.

This clone has a single count. The genes are TRBV29-1 and TRBJ2-7; 8 positions agree with TRBD2. Germline V gives CDR1 SQVTM, CDR2 ANQGSEA. This CDR3 has 12 residues. Unmatched junction bases numbered 8, after V lost 5 bases and J lost 8 bases. This CDR3 reads CSVSLAESKQYF. In DNA form, the CDR3 reads TGCAGCGTTTCACTAGCGGAGTCGAAGCAGTACTTC.

In this sample, this clone turned up once. This chain joins TRBV27 and TRBJ2-1, with 8 nucleotides matching TRBD2. V was clipped by 2 bases and J by 8 bases; unmatched bases: 5. The CDR3 length is 14 residues. CDR1 MNHEY and CDR2 SMNVEV come from the germline V gene (reference sequence). This chain's CDR3 is CASSLAGGGYEQFF. CDR3 DNA: TGTGCCAGCAGTTTAGCGGGAGGAGGCTATGAGCAGTTCTTC.

The chain is built from TRBV2 and TRBJ1-1; D is uncertain. Germline CDR1 and CDR2: SNHLY and FYNNEI. Trimming shortened V by 8 bases and J by 2 bases, and 15 bases separated the two germline ends. The CDR3 runs to 14 residues. This CDR3 is CASSGDGENTEAFF. CDR3 sequence (DNA): TGTGCCAGCTCTGGAGACGGGGAAAACACTGAAGCTTTCTTT.

This chain uses TRBV30 with TRBJ2-3; D is perhaps TRBD2 (7 bases). The CDR3 contains 14 residues. Germline V CDR1 and CDR2: GTSNPN, SVGIG (reference sequence). The V end was cut by 0 bases, the J end by 4 bases, with 11 bases between. This CDR3 is CAWSVEGGADTQYF. The CDR3 bases are TGTGCCTGGAGTGTGGAGGGGGGGGCAGATACGCAGTATTTT.

This clone was seen only once. The chain uses TRBV9 and TRBJ2-7; TRBD2 aligns across 11 bases. V dropped 4 bases and J dropped 1; count of bases not matched to a gene: 4. This CDR3 is built from 15 residues. Germline-derived CDR1 and CDR2 are SGDLS and YYNGEE. CDR3 loop: CASSLGLAASYEQYF. CDR3 in DNA: TGTGCCAGCAGCCTGGGACTAGCGGCGTCCTACGAGCAGTACTTC.

This clone was seen just once. The gene calls are TRBV7-8 and TRBJ2-1; no clear D. The germline gives CDR1 SGHVS, CDR2 FQNEAQ. Between the trimmed V and J ends, which lost 5 bases and 0 bases, there was a span of 14 bases. This CDR3 region has 16 residues. CDR3 DNA sequence: TGTGCCAGCAGCATCTCGGCGGCCAGCTCCTACAATGAGCAGTTCTTC. Encoded protein: CASSISAASSYNEQFF.

The chain employs TRBV9 and TRBJ2-3, with TRBD2 as a possible D gene (5 bases). The CDR3 has 14 amino acids. V was shortened by 3 bases and J by 4 bases, with 12 bases between the two germline ends. The germline CDR1 and CDR2 sequences are SGDLS and YYNGEE. The CDR3 coding sequence is TGTGCCAGCAGCGGTCTCGGGGTCGCAGATACGCAGTATTTT. It encodes CASSGLGVADTQYF.

Here the CDR3 DNA reads TGCGCCAGCGCGGACAGAACTAATGAAAAACTGTTTTTT. This gives the protein CASADRTNEKLFF. The chain employs TRBV4-1 and TRBJ1-4, with D perhaps matching TRBD1 (6 bases). The CDR3 length is 13 residues. Looked up from germline, CDR1 is MGHRA and CDR2 is YSYEKL. Trimming pared 8 bases from V and 1 base from J, leaving 8 bases between.

The sample holds one count of this clone. The V and J genes are TRBV27 and TRBJ2-4, with 8 nucleotides matching TRBD1. The CDR3 covers 16 residues. The V gene end was trimmed by 5 bases and the J gene end by 1 base; junction bases not matched to a gene: 7. Germline V CDR1 and CDR2: MNHEY, SMNVEV (reference sequence). The CDR3 DNA sequence: TGTGCCAGCAGTGCCCGGACAGGGCGGGCCAAAAACATTCAGTACTTC. Its protein product is CASSARTGRAKNIQYF.

This clone came up once. V and J are TRBV4-1 and TRBJ2-1, with TRBD2 identical over 12 bases. Per the germline V gene, CDR1 is MGHRA and CDR2 is YSYEKL. This CDR3 has 17 amino acids. Unmatched junction bases numbered 6, after V lost 1 base and J lost 5 bases. CDR3 nucleotides: TGCGCCAGCAGCCAAGTTTCGGGACTAGCGGGCCACAATGAGCAGTTCTTC. This gives the protein CASSQVSGLAGHNEQFF.

This clone occurred a few times. V and J are TRBV10-3 and TRBJ1-1; 9 bases fit TRBD1. The germline CDR1 and CDR2 sequences are ENHRY and SYGVKD. The V segment lost 8 bases and the J segment 4 bases; nucleotides outside the gene matches: 5. The CDR3 totals 13 residues. The CDR3 region is CAIRTGVGTEAFF. Here the CDR3 DNA reads TGTGCCATCCGGACAGGGGTCGGCACTGAAGCTTTCTTT.

The gene calls are TRBV30 and TRBJ1-3; D is perhaps TRBD1 (5 bases). Germline V CDR1 and CDR2: GTSNPN, SVGIG (reference sequence). CDR3 size: 18 residues. Trimming took off 0 bases at V and 0 bases at J, with 18 bases between the two ends. CDR3 coding DNA: TGTGCCTGGAGTGTACGCAGGGTTAGGGTTGGCTCTGGAAACACCATATATTTT. This translates into CAWSVRRVRVGSGNTIYF. The full variable domain, in which reference TRBV30 and TRBJ1-3 provide the parts outside the CDR3, is SQTIHQWPATLVQPVGSPLSLECTVEGTSNPNLYWYRQAAGRGLQLLFYSVGIGQISSEVPQNLSASRPQDRQFILSSKKLLLSDSGFYLCAWSVRRVRVGSGNTIYFGEGSWLTVV.

The chain employs TRBV7-8 and TRBJ2-7, with TRBD1 matching over 8 bases. V lost 1 base, J lost 3 bases, and 5 bases stayed unmatched. In germline, CDR1 is SGHVS, CDR2 FQNEAQ. This CDR3 is built from 15 residues. In nucleotides, the CDR3 is TGTGCCAGCAGCTTAGGCGGGACAGGCGGCTACGAGCAGTACTTC. Its protein is CASSLGGTGGYEQYF.

J is TRBJ2-1 and V is TRBV29-1, with D maybe TRBD2 (5 bases). Trimming removed 4 bases at V and 4 bases at J, with 11 bases between. Germline V gene lookup returns CDR1 SQVTM and CDR2 ANQGSEA. This CDR3 region has 13 residues. CDR3 amino acids: CSVGHRGYNEQFF. The CDR3 nucleotides are TGCAGCGTTGGGCATCGCGGGTACAATGAGCAGTTCTTC.

The V gene is TRBV6-5, the J gene TRBJ2-7; a possible D gene is TRBD2 (5 bases). Germline lookup yields CDR1 MNHEY and CDR2 SVGAGI. CDR3 length: 13 amino acids. Trimming left V 5 bases short and J 3 bases short, with 11 bases between. The CDR3 DNA is TGTGCCAGCAGTCAACGGGAAAACTACGAGCAGTACTTC. Amino acids: CASSQRENYEQYF.

The gene calls are TRBV2 and TRBJ2-2; D perhaps matches TRBD1 (5 bases). V lost 7 bases and J 3 bases, leaving 21 bases between the germline ends. CDR1 is SNHLY, CDR2 FYNNEI, per germline. The CDR3 extends over 17 amino acids. CDR3: CASTPPPQGQHTGELFF. CDR3 DNA sequence: TGTGCCAGCACCCCCCCGCCCCAGGGCCAGCACACCGGGGAGCTGTTTTTT.

The chain couples TRBV7-2 to TRBJ2-3; 15 bases are shared with TRBD2. Germline lookup yields CDR1 SGHTA and CDR2 FQGNSA. With 4 bases clipped from V and 6 bases from J, the junction kept 2 bases outside the gene matches. This CDR3 has 15 amino acids. In DNA, the CDR3 is TGTGCCAGCAGCTGGACTAGCGGGAGGGTTGATACGCAGTATTTT. Translating it yields CASSWTSGRVDTQYF.

The rearrangement joins TRBV4-2 to TRBJ1-1, with D perhaps matching TRBD1 (6 bases). Looked up from germline, CDR1 is LGHNA and CDR2 is YNFKEQ. The CDR3 sequence is 14 residues long. Trimming pared 2 bases from V and 6 bases from J, leaving 13 bases between. The CDR3 is CASSQTGLGAEAFF. The CDR3 DNA reads TGTGCCAGCAGCCAAACAGGGTTGGGGGCTGAAGCTTTCTTT.